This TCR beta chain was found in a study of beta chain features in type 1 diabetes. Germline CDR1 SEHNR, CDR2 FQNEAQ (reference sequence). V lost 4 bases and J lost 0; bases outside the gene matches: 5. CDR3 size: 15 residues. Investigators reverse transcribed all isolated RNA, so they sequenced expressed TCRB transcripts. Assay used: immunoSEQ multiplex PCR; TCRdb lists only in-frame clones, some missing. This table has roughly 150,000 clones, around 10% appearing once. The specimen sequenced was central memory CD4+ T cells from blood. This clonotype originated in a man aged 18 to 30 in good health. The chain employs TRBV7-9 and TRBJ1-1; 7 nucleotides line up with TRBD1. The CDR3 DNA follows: TGTGCCAGCAGCTCCGGACAGGTCATGAACACTGAAGCTTTCTTT. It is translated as CASSSGQVMNTEAFF.